Listed below are T cell receptor beta chains from one sample, sequenced in a study of blood T cell repertoires in COVID-19. Data came from immunoSEQ multiplex PCR; TCRdb stores just in-frame clones and leaves some out. The repertoire holds over 250,000 clones, about 87% seen once, with about 8.9% in the top ten. Material: PBMCs or T cells enriched from blood (not recorded which). The receptors derive from a woman under 30 who had recovered from COVID-19. The CDR3 runs from the conserved cysteine through the conserved F or W.

v_gene,j_gene,CDR3aa
TRBV7-3,TRBJ2-3,CASSLGAATDTQYF
TRBV4-3,TRBJ2-7,CASSQDLPTYEQYF
TRBV7-2,TRBJ1-2,CASSQTGNYGYTF
TRBV7-6,TRBJ1-2,CASSRDRVGGYTF
TRBV5-4,TRBJ2-2,CASSPGRRLPTNTGELFF
TRBV19,TRBJ1-1,CASSSPAGAAFF
TRBV5-1,TRBJ2-5,CASSSLSNQETQYF
TRBV29-1,TRBJ2-3,CSVVGVLRSTDTQYF
TRBV9,TRBJ1-6,CASSPDGDSSYNSPLHF
TRBV28,TRBJ2-7,CASISAGGFYEQYF
TRBV10-3,TRBJ1-1,CAISEGTGDTEAFF
TRBV28,TRBJ2-3,CASSSDFTDTQYF
TRBV7-9,TRBJ2-1,CASSTGTSGYNEQFF
TRBV7-2,TRBJ1-5,CASSLDFVGREVVQPQHF
TRBV7-2,TRBJ2-5,CASSLFDGETQYF
TRBV4-2,TRBJ1-2,CASSHVGQGSAGYTF
TRBV6-1,TRBJ2-1,CASSGNRGPSYNEQFF
TRBV28,TRBJ2-1,CASSLGRYNEQFF
TRBV15,TRBJ1-2,CATSRDLRVYGYTF
TRBV4-3,TRBJ1-2,CASSQQGRGGGYTF
TRBV19,TRBJ1-1,CASSTGNSPWTEAFF
TRBV24-1,TRBJ2-5,CATSDPLLAGGIETQYF
TRBV5-5,TRBJ2-5,CASSTRTGEETQYF
TRBV7-9,TRBJ1-2,CASSLADTRLYGYTF
TRBV5-1,TRBJ1-2,CASSLAPQGVQGYTF
TRBV7-2,TRBJ1-5,CASSWTGREQPQHF
TRBV19,TRBJ1-2,CASCGTGGLSSYGYTF